Each of the 26 T cell receptor beta chains below was sequenced from the same sample in a study of blood T cell repertoires in COVID-19. The table came from immunoSEQ multiplex PCR; TCRdb's copy has only in-frame clones and leaves some out. The sample holds 25,000 to 40,000 clones, less than 90% seen once. The sample taken for sequencing was peripheral blood. The receptors were gathered from a woman aged 55-69 years with active COVID-19.

This clone was picked up a small number of times. The chain carries TRBV2 and TRBJ1-1, with D perhaps matching TRBD1 (5 bases). Trimming took 9 bases from V and 3 from J, leaving 14 bases between them. The CDR3 loop spans 13 amino acids. Germline V gene data show CDR1 as SNHLY and CDR2 as FYNNEI. The CDR3 coding sequence is TGTGCCAGAACAGGTTTTTTGGACACTGAAGCTTTCTTT. This gives the protein CARTGFLDTEAFF.

The chain couples TRBV28 to TRBJ1-4, with D possibly matching TRBD1 (5 bases). The CDR3 has 12 amino acids. Trimming took off 2 bases at V and 10 bases at J, with 8 bases between the two ends. The germline V gene encodes CDR1 MDHEN and CDR2 SYDVKM. The CDR3 DNA reads TGTGCCAGCAGTTTAGGGGCAGGAAAACTGTTTTTT. Residues: CASSLGAGKLFF.

The rearrangement joins TRBV18 to TRBJ2-7; 9 nucleotides align to TRBD1. This CDR3 is 14 amino acids long. J lost 4 bases, V lost 4 bases, and 5 bases had no gene match. Germline V lookup: CDR1 KGHSH, CDR2 LQKENI. The CDR3 sequence is CASSRPGQGYEQYF. DNA for the CDR3: TGTGCCAGCTCACGACCGGGACAGGGATACGAGCAGTACTTC.

The CDR3 region is CATSRGGSLAYEQYF. CDR3 DNA sequence: TGTGCCACCTCGAGGGGGGGTAGCCTCGCCTACGAGCAGTACTTC. The chain recombines TRBV7-8 with TRBJ2-7; TRBD2 might be the D (7 bases). The CDR3 is 15 residues long. Germline V gene sequence: CDR1 SGHVS, CDR2 FQNEAQ. V lost 10 bases to trimming and J lost 2 bases, with 21 bases between them.

CDR3: CASSFSGTSSYNEQFF. The CDR3 nucleotides are TGTGCCAGTAGTTTTTCCGGGACTAGCAGCTACAATGAGCAGTTCTTC. This chain joins TRBV19 and TRBJ2-1, with TRBD2 identical over 9 bases. The junction had 8 bases not matched to a gene; V was cut back by 5 bases and J by 3 bases. This CDR3 is built from 16 residues. Germline CDR1 reads LNHDA; CDR2 reads SQIVND (reference sequence).

V usage is TRBV5-5 and J usage is TRBJ2-1, with 9 bases that match TRBD2. Germline V gene lookup returns CDR1 SGHKS and CDR2 YYEKEE (reference sequence). J gave up 4 bases and V 0 bases, and 8 bases lay outside the gene matches. CDR3 length: 17 residues. The CDR3 nucleotides read TGTGCCAGCAGCTTGGGGCCGACTAGCGGAACTTACAATGAGCAGTTCTTC. As protein: CASSLGPTSGTYNEQFF. The whole variable domain, filled in from reference TRBV5-5 and TRBJ2-1, reads DAGVTQSPTHLIKTRGQQVTLRCSPISGHKSVSWYQQVLGQGPQFIFQYYEKEERGRGNFPDRFSARQFPNYSSELNVNALLLGDSALYLCASSLGPTSGTYNEQFFGPGTRLTVL.

J is TRBJ2-1 and V is TRBV5-1, with D unresolved. Germline CDR1 is SGHRS and CDR2 is YFSETQ. V lost 1 base and J 1 base, leaving 6 bases between the germline ends. The CDR3 contains 14 residues. CDR3 in DNA: TGCGCCAGCAGCTTGCGTAGTTCCTACAATGAGCAGTTCTTC. This codes for CASSLRSSYNEQFF.

The chain employs TRBV3-1 (or the pseudogene TRBV3-2) and TRBJ2-5, with TRBD2 matching over 12 bases. This CDR3 has 15 residues. CDR1 and CDR2 from the germline V gene are LGHDT and YNNKEL (reference sequence). V shed 6 bases and J 5 bases; nucleotides not matched to a gene: 7. The CDR3 DNA sequence: TGTGCCAGCAGTCCTAGCGGGAGGGCCAGCGAGACCCAGTACTTC. Its translation: CASSPSGRASETQYF.

The V call is TRBV27, the J call TRBJ2-7; 11 nucleotides agree with TRBD1. Germline V gene sequence: CDR1 MNHEY, CDR2 SMNVEV (reference sequence). The CDR3 covers 15 residues. With 5 bases clipped from V and 2 bases from J, the junction kept 5 bases outside the gene matches. DNA for the CDR3: TGTGCCAGCAGTAGAAAGGGACAGGGGGCCTACGAGCAGTACTTC. It codes for CASSRKGQGAYEQYF.

The J gene is TRBJ2-2, the V gene TRBV4-1; D unclear. CDR3 size: 14 residues. V was trimmed by 1 base and J by 5 bases, leaving 8 bases between them. Per germline, CDR1 MGHRA and CDR2 YSYEKL. CDR3 sequence: CASSQGENTGELFF. CDR3 bases: TGCGCCAGCAGCCAAGGAGAGAATACCGGGGAGCTGTTTTTT.

The rearrangement uses TRBV18 and TRBJ2-3; TRBD2 agrees at 7 bases. The J segment lost 4 bases and the V segment lost 3 bases, leaving 10 bases of the junction unmatched. Looked up from germline, CDR1 is KGHSH and CDR2 is LQKENI. This CDR3 spans 16 amino acids. The CDR3 region has the DNA TGTGCCAGCTCACCCCCTCGCGGGAGAGAGGCAGATACGCAGTATTTT. Encoded protein: CASSPPRGREADTQYF.

The sample holds one count of this clone. This chain connects TRBV29-1 to TRBJ2-3; 11 nucleotides align to TRBD1. The J segment lost 1 base and the V segment lost 7 bases, leaving 10 bases of the junction unmatched. The CDR3 length is 16 residues. CDR1 is SQVTM, CDR2 ANQGSEA, per germline. The CDR3 region has the DNA TGCAGCGCCTTACATAGGGGACAGGGGGGCACAGATACGCAGTATTTT. It is translated as CSALHRGQGGTDTQYF.

The chain uses TRBV7-9 and TRBJ2-7, with TRBD2 matching over 10 bases. The V gene end was trimmed by 5 bases and the J gene end by 0 bases; junction bases not matched to a gene: 4. The CDR3 has 15 amino acids. Germline V gene sequence: CDR1 SEHNR, CDR2 FQNEAQ (reference sequence). The CDR3 sequence: CASSRRTSGSYEQYF. The CDR3 region has the DNA TGTGCCAGCAGCCGCCGGACTAGCGGCTCCTACGAGCAGTACTTC.

This chain links TRBV2 with TRBJ2-3; D gene unclear. Looked up from germline, CDR1 is SNHLY and CDR2 is FYNNEI. V was trimmed by 4 bases and J by 4 bases, leaving 15 bases between them. The CDR3 consists of 15 residues. This CDR3 is CASSAKSLGPDTQYF. DNA of the CDR3: TGTGCCAGCAGTGCGAAAAGCCTGGGCCCAGATACGCAGTATTTT.

The chain recombines TRBV9 with TRBJ2-1; 12 bases map to TRBD2. The CDR3 is made up of 21 amino acids. Germline CDR1 SGDLS, CDR2 YYNGEE. The junction had 23 bases not matched to a gene; V was cut back by 4 bases and J by 6 bases. CDR3 bases: TGTGCCAGCAGCCCCCGGGGGGTTACAGGACTAGCGGGAAACTTCGGCAATGAGCAGTTCTTC. Translated: CASSPRGVTGLAGNFGNEQFF. Combining the CDR3 with reference TRBV9 and TRBJ2-1 gives the whole variable domain DSGVTQTPKHLITATGQRVTLRCSPRSGDLSVYWYQQSLDQGLQFLIQYYNGEERAKGNILERFSAQQFPDLHSELNLSSLELGDSALYFCASSPRGVTGLAGNFGNEQFFGPGTRLTVL.

This sequence joins TRBV3-1 (or the pseudogene TRBV3-2) and TRBJ2-1; 10 nucleotides align to TRBD2. The length of the CDR3 is 14 residues. The germline gives CDR1 LGHDT, CDR2 YNNKEL (reference sequence). J was trimmed by 5 bases and V by 4 bases; bases with no gene match: 2. This chain's CDR3 is CASSPAGGNNEQFF. DNA of the CDR3: TGTGCCAGCAGCCCAGCGGGAGGGAACAATGAGCAGTTCTTC.

The J gene is TRBJ2-4, the V gene TRBV2; 10 bases line up with TRBD1. The germline gives CDR1 SNHLY, CDR2 FYNNEI. The CDR3 runs to 15 residues. The V and J ends lost 6 bases and 3 bases, in that order; junction bases with no gene match: 5. Here the CDR3 DNA reads TGTGCCAGCAGCGCCGGGACAGGGGACAAAAACATTCAGTACTTC. It yields the protein CASSAGTGDKNIQYF.

Here the CDR3 DNA reads TGTGCCAGCAGCCCATCACAGGAGTACTATGGCTACACCTTC. It yields the protein CASSPSQEYYGYTF. The rearrangement uses TRBV9 and TRBJ1-2, with D tentatively TRBD1 (5 bases). Trimming removed 4 bases at V and 3 bases at J, with 13 bases between. This CDR3 spans 14 amino acids. Germline CDR1 reads SGDLS; CDR2 reads YYNGEE. The full variable domain, its missing parts supplied by reference TRBV9 and TRBJ1-2, is DSGVTQTPKHLITATGQRVTLRCSPRSGDLSVYWYQQSLDQGLQFLIQYYNGEERAKGNILERFSAQQFPDLHSELNLSSLELGDSALYFCASSPSQEYYGYTFGSGTRLTVV.

The rearrangement links TRBV7-8 to TRBJ1-4; no reliable D call. The CDR3 covers 16 residues. The germline V gene encodes CDR1 SGHVS and CDR2 FQNEAQ. V gave up 5 bases and J gave up 8 bases, with 21 bases separating them. The CDR3 DNA follows: TGTGCCAGCAGCGGAGGGCAGGTTTGGCGCAGGGAAAAACTGTTTTTT. Protein product: CASSGGQVWRREKLFF.

This rearrangement joins TRBV25-1 to TRBJ1-6, with a possible D match to TRBD1 (5 bases). Per germline, CDR1 MGHDK and CDR2 SYGVNS. The CDR3 has 17 residues. Between the trimmed V and J ends, which lost 3 bases and 7 bases, there was a span of 19 bases. DNA of the CDR3: TGTGCCAGCAGTGAGGACCAAGGGACGGGAGGAAATTCACCCCTCCACTTT. Protein: CASSEDQGTGGNSPLHF.

The V gene is TRBV10-2, the J gene TRBJ2-2; the match to TRBD2 covers 11 bases. Germline V gene sequence: CDR1 WSHSY, CDR2 SAAADI. The CDR3 consists of 18 residues. Trimming at V came to 6 bases and at J to 10 bases, leaving 19 bases not matched to a gene. The CDR3: CASSVAGGLGGRRPELFF. Written as DNA, the CDR3 is TGCGCCAGCAGCGTAGCGGGGGGGCTCGGGGGCCGCCGCCCGGAGCTGTTTTTT.

With respect to this clone: Its ends do not fully match the called genes, so a read error is possible. The J gene is TRBJ2-5, the V gene TRBV4-1, with 8 bases lining up with TRBD2. Germline assignment: CDR1 MGHRA and CDR2 YSYEKL. The CDR3 totals 17 residues. The CDR3 DNA is TGCGCCAGCAACCAAGATCGAAGCGGGGGTCTTCGGGAGACCCAGTACTTC. Amino acids: CASNQDRSGGLRETQYF.

This rearrangement joins TRBV7-9 to TRBJ1-1, with D perhaps matching TRBD1 (6 bases). CDR1 is SEHNR and CDR2 is FQNEAQ in the germline V gene (reference sequence). There are 14 residues in the CDR3. V lost 7 bases, J lost 0 bases, and 12 bases lay in between. The CDR3 loop is CASKTEGVNTEAFF. The CDR3 DNA reads as TGTGCCAGCAAGACCGAGGGGGTGAACACTGAAGCTTTCTTT.

The DNA for the CDR3 is TGTGCCAGCAGCCAGATGAGAACCGGGGAGCTGTTTTTT. It yields the protein CASSQMRTGELFF. The V and J genes are TRBV3-1 (or the pseudogene TRBV3-2) and TRBJ2-2, with D unclear. The CDR3 is made up of 13 amino acids. Germline values: CDR1 LGHDT, CDR2 YNNKEL (reference sequence). Trimming stripped 3 bases from V and 5 bases from J, with 7 bases between.

The table lists this clone with a count of one. The rearrangement uses TRBV6-5 and TRBJ1-4, with TRBD1 matching 7 bases. J lost 5 bases, V lost 8 bases, and 5 bases had no gene match. The CDR3 loop spans 13 amino acids. Per the germline V gene, CDR1 is MNHEY and CDR2 is SVGAGI. The DNA of the CDR3 is TGTGCCAGCTCCGGGACAGCCAATGAAAAACTGTTTTTT. This codes for CASSGTANEKLFF.

The chain carries TRBV25-1 and TRBJ1-3; D uncertain. Trimming removed 8 bases at V and 1 base at J, with 6 bases between. CDR3 length: 12 amino acids. Germline-derived CDR1 and CDR2 are MGHDK and SYGVNS. The CDR3 is CASVSSGNTIYF. DNA for the CDR3: TGTGCCAGCGTCAGTTCTGGAAACACCATATATTTT.